These 21 T cell receptor beta chains were all obtained from the same sample, sequenced in a study of shared clonotypes between healthy human individuals. Some clones are missing from TCRdb's copy, which holds only in-frame ones; the method was immunoSEQ multiplex PCR. The table shows hundreds of thousands of clones, with 55% to 75% occurring only once. Material: memory CD4+ T cells sorted from blood. Subset reported: CD45RA-negative fraction. The receptors here all came from a woman under 40 in good health.

The chain couples TRBV28 to TRBJ1-2; possible D gene TRBD1, 6 bases. V was cut by 2 bases and J by 6 bases, with 13 bases left in between. CDR3 size: 14 residues. Per the germline V gene, CDR1 is MDHEN and CDR2 is SYDVKM. CDR3 amino acids: CASSLENRVHGYTF. CDR3 in DNA: TGTGCCAGCAGTTTAGAAAACAGGGTCCATGGCTACACCTTC.

This clone has just a few counts. The chain uses TRBV7-3 and TRBJ2-2; tentative D call: TRBD2 (6 bases). The CDR3 has 16 amino acids. Per germline, CDR1 SGHTA and CDR2 FQGTGA. Trimming removed 3 bases from V and 0 bases from J, with 11 bases in between. This CDR3 reads CASSLFSGANTGELFF. CDR3 nucleotides: TGTGCCAGCAGCTTGTTTAGCGGCGCGAACACCGGGGAGCTGTTTTTT.

The DNA for the CDR3 is TGTGCCAGCAACCGACAGGAGACCTACGAGCAGTACTTC. Protein sequence: CASNRQETYEQYF. The chain carries TRBV6-1 and TRBJ2-7, with a possible D match to TRBD1 (6 bases). V dropped 7 bases and J dropped 2 bases, with 12 bases sitting between them. Germline assignment: CDR1 MNHNS and CDR2 SASEGT. CDR3 size: 13 residues.

Notes on this clone: The junction departs from germline at one end; a sequencing error may be responsible. CDR3 protein: CASYAAQGTQYF. CDR3 sequence (DNA): TGTGCCAGTTACGCCGCGCAAGGGACCCAGTACTTC. The gene calls are TRBV7-8 and TRBJ2-5, with D unclear. Germline-derived CDR1 and CDR2 are SGHVS and FQNEAQ. The CDR3 runs to 12 residues.

The chain recombines TRBV6-4 with TRBJ1-1; D might be TRBD1 (5 bases). V lost 6 bases and J lost 1, with 9 bases in between. Germline lookup yields CDR1 MRHNA and CDR2 SNTAGT. This CDR3 has 13 amino acids. The CDR3 loop is CASSREQNTEAFF. CDR3 nucleotides: TGTGCCAGCAGCAGGGAACAGAACACTGAAGCTTTCTTT.

This clone was seen a single time. This may come from a read error, since a much larger clone is one base off. The genes are TRBV13 and TRBJ1-1; D gene unclear. In germline, CDR1 is PRHDT, CDR2 FYEKMQ (reference sequence). V gave up 1 base and J gave up 1 base, with 4 bases separating them. The CDR3 totals 13 residues. In nucleotides, the CDR3 is TGTGCCAGCAGCTTAGACAGGAACACTGAAGCTTTCTTT. It codes for CASSLDRNTEAFF.

About this clone: The identical CDR3 is also encoded by other nucleotide sequences in the sample. The chain is built from TRBV30 and TRBJ1-5, with D perhaps TRBD1 (5 bases). This CDR3 comprises 14 residues. V lost 0 bases, J lost 3 bases, and 9 bases lay in between. Per germline, CDR1 GTSNPN and CDR2 SVGIG (reference sequence). The CDR3, as DNA: TGTGCCTGGAGTGTGGGGCAGAACAATCAGCCCCAGCATTTT. Amino acid sequence: CAWSVGQNNQPQHF.

At least ten counts were recorded for this clone. This rearrangement joins TRBV28 to TRBJ2-3, with D possibly being TRBD1 or TRBD2 (5 bases each). Trimming removed 6 bases from V and 2 bases from J, with 12 bases in between. There are 14 residues in the CDR3. Germline V lookup: CDR1 MDHEN, CDR2 SYDVKM. In nucleotides, the CDR3 is TGTGCCAGCAGCCCCGGGACGAACACAGATACGCAGTATTTT. This codes for CASSPGTNTDTQYF. Together with reference TRBV28 and TRBJ2-3, the CDR3 gives the full variable domain: DVKVTQSSRYLVKRTGEKVFLECVQDMDHENMFWYRQDPGLGLRLIYFSYDVKMKEKGDIPEGYSVSREKKERFSLILESASTNQTSMYLCASSPGTNTDTQYFGPGTRLTVL.

The rearrangement links TRBV7-2 to TRBJ2-5, with TRBD2 matching over 7 bases. The CDR3 totals 16 residues. V lost 1 base and J lost 1; bases outside the gene matches: 6. Per the germline V gene, CDR1 is SGHTA and CDR2 is FQGNSA. The CDR3 DNA follows: TGTGCCAGCAGCTTAGTCGGGGGAGGGACCCAAGAGACCCAGTACTTC. Amino acid sequence: CASSLVGGGTQETQYF.

The chain combines TRBV27 with TRBJ1-1, with TRBD1 as a possible D gene (6 bases). V shed 6 bases and J shed 5 bases, with 25 bases lying between them. Germline assignment: CDR1 MNHEY and CDR2 SMNVEV (reference sequence). CDR3 length equals 17 residues. The CDR3 spells CASRRMPGQSAGTEAFF. CDR3 in DNA: TGTGCCAGCAGACGAATGCCGGGACAATCGGCCGGAACTGAAGCTTTCTTT.

This clone was seen a few times. The V gene is TRBV5-8, the J gene TRBJ2-6, with D uncertain. The CDR3 length is 15 residues. Trimming cost V 0 bases and J 0 bases, with 4 bases left between them. Per germline, CDR1 SGHTS and CDR2 YDEGEE. The CDR3 sequence: CASSLGVSGANVLTF. The CDR3, as DNA: TGTGCCAGCAGCTTGGGGGTCTCTGGGGCCAACGTCCTGACTTTC. The full variable domain, completed using reference TRBV5-8 and TRBJ2-6, is EAGVTQSPTHLIKTRGQQATLRCSPISGHTSVYWYQQALGLGLQFLLWYDEGEERNRGNFPPRFSGRQFPNYSSELNVNALELEDSALYLCASSLGVSGANVLTFGAGSRLTVL.

V gene TRBV27 combines with J gene TRBJ1-2; 7 bases are shared with TRBD1. From germline, CDR1 is MNHEY and CDR2 SMNVEV (reference sequence). The CDR3 extends over 15 amino acids. V lost 5 bases, J lost 6 bases, and 12 bases stayed unmatched. The CDR3: CASSPIGGLGNGYTF. The CDR3 DNA is TGTGCCAGCAGTCCCATAGGGGGCCTGGGTAATGGCTACACCTTC.

This rearrangement joins TRBV11-2 to TRBJ1-2; no clear D gene. V was shortened by 0 bases and J by 8 bases, with 7 bases between the two germline ends. The CDR3 runs 12 residues. The V gene's germline CDR1 is SGHAT and CDR2 FQNNGV. CDR3 nucleotides: TGTGCCAGCAGCTTAGATTACGGCGGCTACACCTTC. Translated, it gives CASSLDYGGYTF.

V and J are TRBV11-2 and TRBJ2-2, with D hard to call. Deletions cut 5 bases from V and 3 bases from J, with 13 bases between. From germline, CDR1 is SGHAT and CDR2 FQNNGV. The CDR3 runs 15 residues. The CDR3 is CASSQGDRDTGELFF. CDR3 sequence (DNA): TGTGCCAGCAGCCAAGGTGATAGGGACACCGGGGAGCTGTTTTTT.

A remark on this clone: This may be a read error: a much more frequent sequence differs by one nucleotide. The V gene is TRBV7-3, the J gene TRBJ2-6, with TRBD1 as a possible D gene (6 bases). The V gene lost 5 bases and the J gene lost 0 bases, with 8 bases spanning the gap. Germline V gene data show CDR1 as SGHTA and CDR2 as FQGTGA. CDR3 length: 15 residues. The CDR3: CASSVDSSGANVLTF. DNA for the CDR3: TGTGCCAGCAGCGTGGACAGCTCTGGGGCCAACGTCCTGACTTTC.

The CDR3 DNA reads as TGTGCCAGTAGTAACAGGGGGCAGGTTGAAGCTTTCTTT. It specifies CASSNRGQVEAFF. The V and J genes are TRBV19 and TRBJ1-1, with 9 bases that match TRBD1. Germline CDR1 and CDR2: LNHDA and SQIVND (reference sequence). J gave up 7 bases and V 4 bases, and 4 bases lay outside the gene matches. The CDR3 loop spans 13 amino acids.

The rearrangement joins TRBV28 to TRBJ2-7, with a possible D match to TRBD1 (5 bases). Germline loops: CDR1 MDHEN, CDR2 SYDVKM. This CDR3 spans 17 amino acids. V lost 3 bases to trimming and J lost 1 base, with 19 bases between them. The CDR3 DNA is TGTGCCAGCAGTTTCTACACCCTCATCAGGGTTTCCTACGAGCAGTACTTC. Protein sequence: CASSFYTLIRVSYEQYF.

The chain links TRBV11-2 to TRBJ2-3; possibly TRBD2 for D (5 bases). The CDR3 runs to 13 residues. Germline CDR1 is SGHAT and CDR2 is FQNNGV. Trimming cost V 5 bases and J 6 bases, with 12 bases left between them. CDR3 amino acids: CASSKPSSDTQYF. CDR3 coding DNA: TGTGCCAGCAGCAAACCTAGCTCCGATACGCAGTATTTT.

CDR3 protein: CASSELGGYNEQFF. As DNA, the CDR3 is TGTGCCAGCAGTGAATTGGGGGGATACAATGAGCAGTTCTTC. The genes are TRBV25-1 and TRBJ2-1, with D possibly TRBD2 on 6 matching bases. V lost 1 base and J lost 4, with 8 bases in between. Germline CDR1 reads MGHDK; CDR2 reads SYGVNS. The CDR3 covers 14 residues.

This clone was seen more than once but under ten times. The gene calls are TRBV19 and TRBJ2-1, with 14 bases matching TRBD2. Trimming cost V 6 bases and J 7 bases; bases outside gene matches: 8. This CDR3 is built from 16 residues. Germline V CDR1 and CDR2: LNHDA, SQIVND (reference sequence). Here the CDR3 reads CASRPPGLAGVNEQFF. The CDR3 coding sequence is TGTGCCAGTAGGCCCCCGGGACTAGCGGGAGTAAATGAGCAGTTCTTC.

V is TRBV28 and J is TRBJ2-7; 8 nucleotides line up with TRBD2. The CDR3 spans 13 residues. Per the germline V gene, CDR1 is MDHEN and CDR2 is SYDVKM. V was pared by 6 bases and J by 6 bases, with 7 bases of the junction left unmatched. This CDR3 reads CASRDTGGSEQYF. The CDR3 DNA reads as TGTGCCAGCAGAGACACGGGGGGGTCCGAGCAGTACTTC. The variable domain in full, completed from reference TRBV28 and TRBJ2-7, reads DVKVTQSSRYLVKRTGEKVFLECVQDMDHENMFWYRQDPGLGLRLIYFSYDVKMKEKGDIPEGYSVSREKKERFSLILESASTNQTSMYLCASRDTGGSEQYFGPGTRLTVT.